This T cell receptor (beta chain) stems from a study of blood T cell repertoires in COVID-19. The overall study: Acute-phase and convalescent COVID-19 samples originated in the United States, Italy and Spain. T cells, B-cell-depleted T cells, or PBMCs provided the cDNA or gDNA that served as material.

It was during active infection that Seattle patients were enrolled and then longitudinally followed. V gave up 9 bases and J gave up 8 bases; unmatched junction bases: 13. This CDR3 is 14 amino acids long. The germline CDR1 and CDR2 sequences are KGHDR and SFDVKD. Study processing details: Quantification of nucleated cells was approximated via reference gene primer amplification. TCRdb keeps only in-frame clones here, not all; method: immunoSEQ multiplex PCR. For V, J and clone size, that table is used; D and trimming come from the DNA. Here the sample spans 150,000 to 180,000 clones, 70% to 85% being singletons.

This sequence originates from a man aged 60 to 75 with COVID-19, enrolled during active disease. The material sequenced was peripheral blood. The rearrangement uses TRBV24-1 and TRBJ1-2; 8 bases match TRBD1. This CDR3 reads CATGGTGQGGGYTF. CDR3 bases: TGTGCCACCGGGGGCACAGGACAGGGCGGGGGCTACACCTTC.